This is a list of T cell receptor beta chains from one sample in a study of beta chain features in type 1 diabetes. The table came from immunoSEQ multiplex PCR; TCRdb's copy has only in-frame clones and leaves some out. The sample lists about 240,000 clones, roughly 14% occurring once. The sequencing sample was made of naive CD4+ T cells from blood. The receptor set was obtained from a man aged 25-40 years with type 1 diabetes. CDR3s include the opening cysteine and the closing phenylalanine or tryptophan. Fields, in order: J gene, D gene, V gene, clone size, CDR3 protein, CDR3 DNA. D genes are given only for firm matches. Some rows mark clone size as missing; the rest say once, few, many or name a class of expanded clone.

j_gene: TRBJ1-1
d_gene: -
v_gene: TRBV5-5
abundance: -
CDR3aa: CASSLGVPNTEAFF
CDR3nt: TGTGCCAGCAGCTTGGGAGTTCCGAACACTGAAGCTTTCTTT

j_gene: TRBJ2-2
d_gene: TRBD1
v_gene: TRBV6-5
abundance: few
CDR3aa: CASSRAGGNTGELFF
CDR3nt: TGTGCCAGCAGCCGTGCAGGGGGAAACACCGGGGAGCTGTTTTTT

j_gene: TRBJ1-1
d_gene: -
v_gene: TRBV30
abundance: -
CDR3aa: CAWSGQGSEAFF
CDR3nt: TGTGCCTGGAGTGGCCAGGGGTCTGAAGCTTTCTTT

j_gene: TRBJ2-1
d_gene: TRBD2
v_gene: TRBV28
abundance: few
CDR3aa: CASSSTTSGRALYEQFF
CDR3nt: TGTGCCAGCAGTTCCACGACTAGCGGGAGGGCCTTGTATGAGCAGTTCTTC

j_gene: TRBJ1-4
d_gene: TRBD1
v_gene: TRBV2
abundance: -
CDR3aa: CASSLGQDPNEKLFF
CDR3nt: TGTGCCAGCAGTTTGGGACAGGACCCCAATGAAAAACTGTTTTTT

j_gene: TRBJ2-7
d_gene: -
v_gene: TRBV6-5
abundance: -
CDR3aa: CASSYSGDYEQYF
CDR3nt: TGTGCCAGCAGTTACTCGGGAGACTACGAGCAGTACTTC

j_gene: TRBJ2-7
d_gene: TRBD2
v_gene: TRBV9
abundance: -
CDR3aa: CASSPGTRGRVDEQYF
CDR3nt: TGTGCCAGCAGCCCCGGGACTAGGGGTCGCGTGGACGAGCAGTACTTC

j_gene: TRBJ1-2
d_gene: -
v_gene: TRBV15
abundance: -
CDR3aa: CATFTGGAFRGEGYTF
CDR3nt: TGTGCCACCTTCACGGGAGGGGCTTTTCGAGGTGAAGGCTACACCTTC

j_gene: TRBJ1-6
d_gene: -
v_gene: TRBV30
abundance: few
CDR3aa: CAWSVRSGDSPLHF
CDR3nt: TGTGCCTGGAGTGTACGGTCAGGGGATTCACCCCTCCACTTT

j_gene: TRBJ2-7
d_gene: -
v_gene: TRBV5-1
abundance: -
CDR3aa: CASSEQGGPYEQYF
CDR3nt: TGCGCCAGCAGCGAGCAGGGGGGACCCTACGAGCAGTACTTC

j_gene: TRBJ1-1
d_gene: -
v_gene: TRBV30
abundance: few
CDR3aa: CAWRLAENTEAFF
CDR3nt: TGTGCCTGGAGATTAGCGGAGAACACTGAAGCTTTCTTT

j_gene: TRBJ1-5
d_gene: -
v_gene: TRBV28
abundance: -
CDR3aa: CASSLTGQTEDDQPQHF
CDR3nt: TGTGCCAGCAGTTTGACCGGACAGACGGAAGACGATCAGCCCCAGCATTTT